This TCR beta chain was documented in a study of cytomegalovirus exposure and HLA in healthy donors. Study overall: Across some 400 genotyped donors, approximately 80% landed in the Caucasian-associated ancestry cluster.

Healthy bone marrow donors made up the donors. A few counts support this clone. Its antigen is undetermined. V trimming: 6 bases; J trimming: 4 bases; junction bases outside the gene matches: 6. CDR3 length: 14 amino acids. Germline V gene lookup returns CDR1 MNHEY and CDR2 SVGAGI. Primers for the PCR totalled 60 Vbeta and 13 Jbeta. This table comes from immunoSEQ multiplex PCR, and its TCRdb copy is limited to in-frame clones, with some not included. The top ten clones hold around 4% of a sample with about 91,000 clones, just under 80% of them seen once. Findings and limits, study-wide: Rare TCR sequences predominated, though certain public TCRs were found in many donors.

This sequence originates from a male donor in good health and CMV-seropositive. This sequence joins TRBV6-5 and TRBJ1-1, with 9 nucleotides matching TRBD1. Input material: PBMCs. The CDR3, as DNA: TGTGCCAGCAGAGGTACAGGGGGCGCCACTGAAGCTTTCTTT. Protein sequence: CASRGTGGATEAFF.